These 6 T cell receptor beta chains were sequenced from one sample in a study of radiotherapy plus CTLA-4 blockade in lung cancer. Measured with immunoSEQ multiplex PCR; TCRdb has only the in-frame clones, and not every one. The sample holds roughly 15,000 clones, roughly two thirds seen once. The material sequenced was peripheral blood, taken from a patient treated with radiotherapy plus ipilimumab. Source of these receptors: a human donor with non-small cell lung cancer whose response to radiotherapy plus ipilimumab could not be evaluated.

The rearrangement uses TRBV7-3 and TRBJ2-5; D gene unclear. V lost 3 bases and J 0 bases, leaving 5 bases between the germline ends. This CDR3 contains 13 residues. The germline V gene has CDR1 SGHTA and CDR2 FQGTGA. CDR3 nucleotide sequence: TGTGCCAGCAGCTTCCACTACCAAGAGACCCAGTACTTC. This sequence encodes CASSFHYQETQYF.

DNA for the CDR3: TGTGCCAGCAGGTCGGCCACAGGAGCGGGAGAGACCCAGTACTTC. Its protein product is CASRSATGAGETQYF. The V gene is TRBV5-4, the J gene TRBJ2-5; tentative D call: TRBD2 (6 bases). Germline values: CDR1 SGHNT, CDR2 YYREEE (reference sequence). V was trimmed by 5 bases and J by 4 bases, leaving 18 bases between them. The CDR3 runs 15 residues.

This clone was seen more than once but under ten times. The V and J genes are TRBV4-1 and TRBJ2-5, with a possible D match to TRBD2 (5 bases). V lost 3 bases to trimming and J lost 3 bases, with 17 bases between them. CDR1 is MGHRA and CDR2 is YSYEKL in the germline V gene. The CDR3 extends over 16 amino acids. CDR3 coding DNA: TGCGCCAGCAGCCAGGGTGACTTACTAGGCAAAGAGACCCAGTACTTC. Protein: CASSQGDLLGKETQYF.

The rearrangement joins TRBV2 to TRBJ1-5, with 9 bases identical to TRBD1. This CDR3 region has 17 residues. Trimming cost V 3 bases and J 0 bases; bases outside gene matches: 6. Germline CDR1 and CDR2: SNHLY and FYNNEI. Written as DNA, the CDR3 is TGTGCCAGCAGTGAGTGGACAGGGGTTTATAGCAATCAGCCCCAGCATTTT. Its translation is CASSEWTGVYSNQPQHF.

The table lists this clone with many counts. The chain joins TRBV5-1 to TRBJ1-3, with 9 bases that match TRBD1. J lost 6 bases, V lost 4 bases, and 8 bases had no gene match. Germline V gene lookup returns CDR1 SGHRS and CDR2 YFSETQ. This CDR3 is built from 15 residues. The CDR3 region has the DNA TGCGCCAGCAGCGTTGGGACAGGGCAGGAAAACACCATATATTTT. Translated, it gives CASSVGTGQENTIYF. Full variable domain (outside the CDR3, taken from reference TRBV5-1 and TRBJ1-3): KAGVTQTPRYLIKTRGQQVTLSCSPISGHRSVSWYQQTPGQGLQFLFEYFSETQRNKGNFPGRFSGRQFSNSRSEMNVSTLELGDSALYLCASSVGTGQENTIYFGEGSWLTVV.

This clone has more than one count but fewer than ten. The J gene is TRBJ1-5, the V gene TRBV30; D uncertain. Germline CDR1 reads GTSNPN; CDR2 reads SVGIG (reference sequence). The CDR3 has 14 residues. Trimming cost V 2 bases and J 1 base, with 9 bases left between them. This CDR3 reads CAWSSGSSNQPQHF. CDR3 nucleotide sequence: TGTGCCTGGAGTAGCGGGAGCAGCAATCAGCCCCAGCATTTT.